Shown below are 15 T cell receptor beta chains from a single sample sequenced in a study of T-cell memory formation after mild COVID-19. MiXCR, run by TCRdb on the 5' RACE reads, gives a single entry per CDR3 protein. The table lists about 160,000 distinct CDR3 sequences, around 30% of them singletons. The material sequenced was PBMCs or a T cell subset sorted from them (not recorded which). The receptors come from an adult woman who had mild COVID-19 (a few samples of this study predate the infection). Cell type and time point are not known.

This clonotype was counted at least ten times. The chain has TRBV11-2 and TRBJ2-7; no reliable D call. CDR3 length: 14 residues. V lost 3 bases and J 1 base, leaving 10 bases between the germline ends. CDR1 SGHAT and CDR2 FQNNGV come from the germline V gene. CDR3 sequence reads: CASSFVPNSYEQYF. DNA of the CDR3: TGTGCCAGCAGCTTCGTTCCGAATTCCTACGAGCAGTACTTC.

This clonotype was observed a handful of times. The chain uses TRBV7-9 and TRBJ1-1; weak D call: TRBD1 (6 bases). Between the trimmed V and J ends, which lost 5 bases and 1 base, there was a span of 23 bases. Germline CDR1 reads SEHNR; CDR2 reads FQNEAQ (reference sequence). The CDR3 covers 18 residues. The CDR3 nucleotides read TGTGCCAGCAGCCCCAGGATAGGGACACAGGGCTGGAACACTGAAGCTTTCTTT. Translation gives CASSPRIGTQGWNTEAFF.

This clonotype was seen a few times. CDR3 residues: CASSLTQTEAFF. Written as DNA, the CDR3 is TGTGCCAGCAGCCTAACACAAACTGAAGCTTTCTTT. V and J are TRBV12-3 or TRBV12-4 and TRBJ1-1, with D unresolved. V was trimmed by 6 bases and J by 5 bases, leaving 10 bases between them. This CDR3 comprises 12 residues.

The V and J genes are TRBV7-3 and TRBJ2-7; 8 nucleotides match TRBD2. CDR3 length: 16 residues. The junction had 11 bases not matched to a gene; V was cut back by 5 bases and J by 2 bases. Germline V CDR1 and CDR2: SGHTA, FQGTGA. CDR3 region: CASSPIAGSMPYEQYF. The CDR3 nucleotides read TGTGCCAGCAGCCCGATAGCGGGATCGATGCCCTACGAGCAGTACTTC.

This clonotype was recorded a few times. The chain employs TRBV7-2 and TRBJ2-4; D is ambiguous. Trimming cost V 2 bases and J 1 base, with 9 bases left between them. CDR1 SGHTA and CDR2 FQGNSA come from the germline V gene. The CDR3 sequence is 15 residues long. CDR3: CASSLRAAAKNIQYF. CDR3 coding DNA: TGTGCCAGCAGCTTAAGGGCCGCCGCCAAAAACATTCAGTACTTC.

V usage is TRBV7-9 and J usage is TRBJ2-5; 10 bases agree with TRBD1. CDR3 length equals 16 residues. V shed 7 bases and J 3 bases; nucleotides not matched to a gene: 11. Germline V gene lookup returns CDR1 SEHNR and CDR2 FQNEAQ (reference sequence). The CDR3 sequence is CASNKGRDRGEETQYF. CDR3 nucleotide sequence: TGTGCCAGCAACAAAGGACGGGACAGGGGCGAAGAGACCCAGTACTTC.

The chain combines TRBV11-3 with TRBJ2-6; D call uncertain. Trimming took off 4 bases at V and 0 bases at J, with 7 bases between the two ends. This CDR3 comprises 15 residues. The germline V gene has CDR1 SGHNT and CDR2 YENEEA. Here the CDR3 reads CASSSLSSGANVLTF. In nucleotides, the CDR3 is TGTGCCAGCAGCTCCTTGAGCTCTGGGGCCAACGTCCTGACTTTC.

The chain links TRBV12-3 or TRBV12-4 to TRBJ2-7; D perhaps matches TRBD1 (6 bases). V gave up 6 bases and J gave up 6 bases, with 15 bases separating them. The CDR3 sequence is 13 residues long. The CDR3 DNA reads TGTGCCAGCAGGCCTCCTACAGGGTCCGAGCAGTACTTC. Its protein is CASRPPTGSEQYF.

The V gene is TRBV5-1, the J gene TRBJ2-1; TRBD2 matches 11 bases. Germline CDR1 is SGHRS and CDR2 is YFSETQ. The CDR3 is 17 residues long. V trimming: 0 bases; J trimming: 0 bases; junction bases outside the gene matches: 2. The CDR3 nucleotides read TGCGCCAGCAGCTTGGCAACTAGCGGGAGCTCCTACAATGAGCAGTTCTTC. This gives the protein CASSLATSGSSYNEQFF.

This clonotype was seen more than once but under ten times. This chain joins TRBV24-1 and TRBJ2-3; TRBD2 matches 10 bases. The junction had 4 bases not matched to a gene; V was cut back by 0 bases and J by 5 bases. This CDR3 spans 16 amino acids. CDR1 KGHDR and CDR2 SFDVKD come from the germline V gene. This CDR3 is CATSDLASGSQDTQYF. The CDR3 coding sequence is TGTGCCACCAGTGATTTGGCTAGCGGGAGCCAAGATACGCAGTATTTT.

The J gene is TRBJ1-6, the V gene TRBV12-3 or TRBV12-4, with D uncertain. This CDR3 region has 14 residues. V was shortened by 1 base and J by 7 bases, with 8 bases between the two germline ends. CDR3: CASSLGAGNSPLHF. CDR3 DNA sequence: TGTGCCAGCAGTTTAGGCGCAGGCAATTCACCCCTCCACTTT.

This clonotype was detected a few times. This sequence joins TRBV25-1 and TRBJ1-1; possibly TRBD1 for D (5 bases). The CDR3 is 16 residues long. The germline gives CDR1 MGHDK, CDR2 SYGVNS. With 2 bases removed from V and 4 bases from J, the gap between germline ends came to 17 bases. CDR3 sequence: CASSEEGSTVRTEAFF. The CDR3 DNA reads as TGTGCCAGCAGTGAAGAGGGATCGACAGTCCGCACTGAAGCTTTCTTT. The full variable domain, rest sourced from reference TRBV25-1 and TRBJ1-1, is EADIYQTPRYLVIGTGKKITLECSQTMGHDKMYWYQQDPGMELHLIHYSYGVNSTEKGDLSSESTVSRIRTEHFPLTLESARPSHTSQYLCASSEEGSTVRTEAFFGQGTRLTVV.

This clonotype is a singleton in its sample. The CDR3 nucleotides are TGCGCCAGCAGCCAAGATTCGCGGGGAGATTACGAGCAGTACTTC. Translating it yields CASSQDSRGDYEQYF. The rearrangement joins TRBV4-3 to TRBJ2-7; D may be TRBD2 (6 bases). This CDR3 is 15 amino acids long. Germline CDR1 reads LGHNA; CDR2 reads YSLEER. Trimming took off 0 bases at V and 4 bases at J, with 13 bases between the two ends.

The CDR3 sequence: CASSDGTVDNYGYTF. As DNA, the CDR3 is TGTGCCAGCAGTGACGGGACAGTGGATAACTATGGCTACACCTTC. The chain links TRBV6-4 to TRBJ1-2; 7 bases align to TRBD1. From germline, CDR1 is MRHNA and CDR2 SNTAGT. The CDR3 has 15 residues. V lost 2 bases to trimming and J lost 1 base; unmatched junction nucleotides: 4.

This clonotype was recorded a few times. V gene TRBV12-3 or TRBV12-4 combines with J gene TRBJ1-1, with a tentative D call TRBD1 (6 bases). The V end lost 1 base, the J end lost 3 bases, and 12 bases lay between the germline ends. CDR3 length: 15 amino acids. CDR3 in DNA: TGTGCCAGCAGTTTAGGGACAGCGAGCGACACTGAAGCTTTCTTT. Protein: CASSLGTASDTEAFF.